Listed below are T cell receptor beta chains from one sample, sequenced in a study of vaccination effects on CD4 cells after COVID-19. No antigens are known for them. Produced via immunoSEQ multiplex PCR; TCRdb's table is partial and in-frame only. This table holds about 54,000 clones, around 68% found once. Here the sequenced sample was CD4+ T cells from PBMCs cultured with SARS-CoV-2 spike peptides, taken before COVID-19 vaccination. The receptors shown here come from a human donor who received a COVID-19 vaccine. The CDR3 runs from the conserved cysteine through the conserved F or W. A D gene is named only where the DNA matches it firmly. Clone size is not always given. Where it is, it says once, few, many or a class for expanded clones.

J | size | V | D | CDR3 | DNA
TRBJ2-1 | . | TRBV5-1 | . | CASSLVGGRNNEQFF | TGCGCCAGCAGCTTGGTGGGGGGGCGGAACAATGAGCAGTTCTTC
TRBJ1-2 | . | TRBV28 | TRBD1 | CASSRKGQGVYYGYTF | TGTGCCAGCAGTCGGAAAGGACAGGGCGTGTACTATGGCTACACCTTC
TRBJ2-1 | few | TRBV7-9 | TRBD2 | CASSPRTSGRRVNEQFF | TGTGCCAGCAGCCCCCGGACTAGCGGGAGAAGGGTCAATGAGCAGTTCTTC
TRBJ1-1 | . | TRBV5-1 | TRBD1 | CASSPGGNTEAFF | TGCGCCAGCAGCCCAGGGGGGAACACTGAAGCTTTCTTT
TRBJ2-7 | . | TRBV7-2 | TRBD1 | CASSPSGQGYEQYF | TGTGCCAGCAGCCCAAGCGGACAGGGCTACGAGCAGTACTTC
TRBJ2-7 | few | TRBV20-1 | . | CSVNRAYEQYF | TGCAGCGTCAACAGAGCCTACGAGCAGTACTTC
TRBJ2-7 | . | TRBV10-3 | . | CAISEGSYEQYF | TGTGCCATCAGTGAAGGCTCCTACGAGCAGTACTTC
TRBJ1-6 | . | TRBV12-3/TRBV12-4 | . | CASSLGDNSPLHF | TGTGCCAGCAGTTTAGGGGATAATTCACCCCTCCACTTT
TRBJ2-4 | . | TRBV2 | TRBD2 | CASGAGGSVNIQYF | TGTGCCAGCGGGGCGGGGGGATCGGTAAACATTCAGTACTTC
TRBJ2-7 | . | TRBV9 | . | CASSATETFGEQYF | TGTGCCAGCAGCGCGACAGAAACGTTTGGCGAGCAGTACTTC
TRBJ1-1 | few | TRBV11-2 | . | CAGALQGNTEAFF | TGTGCCGGGGCTCTCCAAGGGAACACTGAAGCTTTCTTT
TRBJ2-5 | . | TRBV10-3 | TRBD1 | CAISGDRGLETQYF | TGTGCCATCAGTGGCGACAGGGGGTTGGAGACCCAGTACTTC
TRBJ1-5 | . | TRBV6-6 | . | CASRVVLNQPQHF | TGTGCCAGCAGGGTCGTCCTCAATCAGCCCCAGCATTTT
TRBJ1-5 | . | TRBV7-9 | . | CASSPRRLSNQPQHF | TGTGCCAGCAGCCCTCGTAGGCTGAGCAATCAGCCCCAGCATTTT
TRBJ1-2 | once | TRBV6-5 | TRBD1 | CASRLTGDYGYTF | TGTGCCAGCAGACTGACAGGGGACTATGGCTACACCTTC
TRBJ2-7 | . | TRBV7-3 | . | CASSLGGGYSYEQYF | TGTGCCAGCAGCTTAGGGGGTGGGTACTCCTACGAGCAGTACTTC
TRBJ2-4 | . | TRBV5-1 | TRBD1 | CASSRGTGGRGPNIQYF | TGCGCCAGCAGCAGGGGGACAGGGGGCAGGGGGCCAAACATTCAGTACTTC
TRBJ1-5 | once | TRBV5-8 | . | CASSGGRGVGNQPQHF | TGTGCCAGCAGCGGCGGACGGGGGGTGGGTAATCAGCCCCAGCATTTT
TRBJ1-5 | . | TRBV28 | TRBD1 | CASTHLGGQGFNQPQHF | TGTGCCAGCACCCATCTGGGGGGACAGGGATTCAATCAGCCCCAGCATTTT
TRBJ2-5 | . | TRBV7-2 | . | CASSFKGGAQETQYF | TGTGCCAGCAGCTTTAAGGGGGGAGCACAAGAGACCCAGTACTTC
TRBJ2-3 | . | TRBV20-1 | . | CSARPDTQYF | TGCAGTGCCCGCCCAGATACGCAGTATTTT
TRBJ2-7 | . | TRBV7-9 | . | CASSLAGGRGIEQYF | TGTGCCAGCAGCTTAGCCGGGGGCAGGGGGATCGAGCAGTACTTC
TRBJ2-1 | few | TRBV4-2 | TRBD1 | CASSRTGEVYNEQFF | TGTGCCAGCAGCCGGACAGGGGAGGTTTACAATGAGCAGTTCTTC
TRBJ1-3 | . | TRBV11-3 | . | CASSSVGGTAAASGNTIYF | TGTGCCAGCAGCTCTGTAGGGGGAACAGCCGCAGCCTCTGGAAACACCATATATTTT
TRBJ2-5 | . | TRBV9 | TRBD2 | CASSPHSWLAGGPRQETQYF | TGTGCCAGCAGCCCTCATAGCTGGCTAGCGGGAGGGCCGAGGCAAGAGACCCAGTACTTC
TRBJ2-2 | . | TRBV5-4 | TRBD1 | CASSLYAGGVTGELFF | TGTGCCAGCAGCTTGTACGCAGGGGGCGTAACCGGGGAGCTGTTTTTT
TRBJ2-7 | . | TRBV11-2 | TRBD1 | CASSLGLRGQGLYEQYF | TGTGCCAGCAGCTTAGGCCTTAGGGGACAGGGGCTCTACGAGCAGTACTTC
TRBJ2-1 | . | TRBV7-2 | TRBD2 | CASSPAGGRYNEQFF | TGTGCCAGCAGCCCAGCGGGGGGGAGGTACAATGAGCAGTTCTTC
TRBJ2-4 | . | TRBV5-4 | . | CASSSYSGVLAKNIQYF | TGTGCCAGCAGCTCCTATTCCGGGGTCCTAGCCAAAAACATTCAGTACTTC
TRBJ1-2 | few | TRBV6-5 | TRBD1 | CASIPPGTGERGYTF | TGTGCCAGCATTCCGCCCGGGACAGGGGAGAGAGGCTACACCTTC
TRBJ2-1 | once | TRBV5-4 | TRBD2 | CASSPSAGANIKDEQFF | TGTGCCAGCAGCCCGTCGGCGGGAGCGAATATTAAAGATGAGCAGTTCTTC
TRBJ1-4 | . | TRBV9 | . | CASSVAAGEKLFF | TGTGCCAGCAGCGTAGCGGCCGGAGAAAAACTGTTTTTT
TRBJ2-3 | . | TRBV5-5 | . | CASSTGTDTQYF | TGTGCCAGCAGCACCGGCACAGATACGCAGTATTTT
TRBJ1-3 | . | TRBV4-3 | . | CASSQEVEGTRNTIYF | TGCGCCAGCAGCCAAGAGGTTGAGGGAACCCGAAACACCATATATTTT
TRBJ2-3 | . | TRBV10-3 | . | CAISETPKLDTQYF | TGTGCCATCAGTGAGACCCCGAAATTGGATACGCAGTATTTT
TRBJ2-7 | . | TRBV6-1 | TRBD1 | CASSEDVRGHEQYF | TGTGCCAGCAGTGAAGATGTCAGGGGGCACGAGCAGTACTTC
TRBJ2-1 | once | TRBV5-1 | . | CASSLGTGSPFF | TGCGCCAGCAGCTTAGGGACGGGTAGTCCGTTCTTC
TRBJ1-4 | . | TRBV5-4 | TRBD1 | CASSPTGGGEKLFF | TGTGCCAGCAGCCCGACAGGGGGCGGTGAAAAACTGTTTTTT
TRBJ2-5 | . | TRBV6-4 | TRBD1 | CASSDWGRGQGGLETQYF | TGTGCCAGCAGTGACTGGGGCCGAGGACAGGGAGGTTTGGAGACCCAGTACTTC
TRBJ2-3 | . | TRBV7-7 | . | CASSADRSTDTQYF | TGTGCTAGCAGCGCGGACAGAAGCACAGATACGCAGTATTTT
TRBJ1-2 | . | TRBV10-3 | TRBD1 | CAISPGTANYGYTF | TGTGCCATCAGCCCCGGGACAGCGAACTATGGCTACACCTTC
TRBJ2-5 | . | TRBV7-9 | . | CASSLTRETQYF | TGTGCCAGCAGCTTAACCCGGGAGACCCAGTACTTC
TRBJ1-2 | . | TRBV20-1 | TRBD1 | CSASRKSGTGPGQSGYTF | TGCAGTGCTAGTCGCAAATCCGGGACAGGGCCCGGACAGTCTGGCTACACCTTC
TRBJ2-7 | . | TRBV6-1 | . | CASGRLGGYEQYF | TGTGCCAGCGGTCGCCTCGGGGGCTACGAGCAGTACTTC
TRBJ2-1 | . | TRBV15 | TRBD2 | CATSRLRTSGDSYNEQFF | TGTGCCACCAGCAGATTAAGGACTAGCGGGGATTCCTACAATGAGCAGTTCTTC